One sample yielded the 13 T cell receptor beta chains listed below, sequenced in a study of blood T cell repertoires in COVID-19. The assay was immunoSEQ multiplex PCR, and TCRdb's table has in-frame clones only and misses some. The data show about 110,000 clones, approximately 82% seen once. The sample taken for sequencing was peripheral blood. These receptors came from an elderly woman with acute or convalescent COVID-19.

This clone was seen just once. The CDR3 sequence: CAWSLDRGFFQPQHF. CDR3 in DNA: TGTGCCTGGAGCCTCGACAGGGGGTTTTTTCAGCCCCAGCATTTT. The V call is TRBV30, the J call TRBJ1-5, with 9 bases that match TRBD1. The CDR3 is made up of 15 amino acids. The germline V gene has CDR1 GTSNPN and CDR2 SVGIG (reference sequence). J was trimmed by 6 bases and V by 3 bases; bases with no gene match: 9. The full variable domain, rest sourced from reference TRBV30 and TRBJ1-5, is SQTIHQWPATLVQPVGSPLSLECTVEGTSNPNLYWYRQAAGRGLQLLFYSVGIGQISSEVPQNLSASRPQDRQFILSSKKLLLSDSGFYLCAWSLDRGFFQPQHFGDGTRLSIL.

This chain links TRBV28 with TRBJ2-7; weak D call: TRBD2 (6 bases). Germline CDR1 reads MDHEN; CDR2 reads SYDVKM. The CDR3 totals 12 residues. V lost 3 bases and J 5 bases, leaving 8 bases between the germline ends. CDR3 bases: TGTGCCAGCAGTTTTCGGGGGAACGAGCAGTACTTC. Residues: CASSFRGNEQYF. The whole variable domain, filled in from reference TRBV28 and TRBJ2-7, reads DVKVTQSSRYLVKRTGEKVFLECVQDMDHENMFWYRQDPGLGLRLIYFSYDVKMKEKGDIPEGYSVSREKKERFSLILESASTNQTSMYLCASSFRGNEQYFGPGTRLTVT.

Here the CDR3 reads CASRRGRVTEAFF. For the CDR3, the DNA is TGTGCCAGCAGAAGGGGTCGCGTCACTGAAGCTTTCTTT. This rearrangement joins TRBV6-5 to TRBJ1-1, with D maybe TRBD1 (5 bases). V lost 6 bases and J 4 bases, leaving 12 bases between the germline ends. This CDR3 is built from 13 residues. The germline gives CDR1 MNHEY, CDR2 SVGAGI.

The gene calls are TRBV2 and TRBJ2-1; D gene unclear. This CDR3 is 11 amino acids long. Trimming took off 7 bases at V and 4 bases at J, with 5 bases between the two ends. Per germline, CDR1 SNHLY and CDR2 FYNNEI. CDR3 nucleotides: TGTGCCAGCAATACTTACAATGAGCAGTTCTTC. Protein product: CASNTYNEQFF.

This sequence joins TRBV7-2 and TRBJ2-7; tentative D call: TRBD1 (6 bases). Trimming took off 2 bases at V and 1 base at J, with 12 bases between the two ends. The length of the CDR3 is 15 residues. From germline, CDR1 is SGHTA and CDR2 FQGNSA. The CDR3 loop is CASSLRAGDSYEQYF. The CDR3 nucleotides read TGTGCCAGCAGCTTACGGGCAGGGGATTCCTACGAGCAGTACTTC.

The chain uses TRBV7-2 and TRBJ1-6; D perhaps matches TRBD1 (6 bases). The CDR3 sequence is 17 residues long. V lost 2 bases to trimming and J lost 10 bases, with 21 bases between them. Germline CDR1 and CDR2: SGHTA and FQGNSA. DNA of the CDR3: TGTGCCAGCAGCTTAAGTTTCTCCGGGGGGGCCGGATCACCCCTCCACTTT. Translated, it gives CASSLSFSGGAGSPLHF.

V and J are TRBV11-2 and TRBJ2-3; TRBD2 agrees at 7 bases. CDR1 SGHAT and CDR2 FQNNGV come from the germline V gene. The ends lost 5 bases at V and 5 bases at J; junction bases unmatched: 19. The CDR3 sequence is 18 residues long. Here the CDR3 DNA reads TGTGCCAGCAGCCAAATGGGTGGGAGGGGAACGGGAGTAGATACGCAGTATTTT. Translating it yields CASSQMGGRGTGVDTQYF.

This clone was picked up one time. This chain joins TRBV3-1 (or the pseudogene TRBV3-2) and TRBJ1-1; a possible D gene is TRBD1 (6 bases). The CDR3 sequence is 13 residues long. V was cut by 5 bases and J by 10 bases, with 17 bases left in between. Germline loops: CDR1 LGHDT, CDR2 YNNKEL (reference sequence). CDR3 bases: TGTGCCAGCAGCGCCAAGGACAGTTTGGCAGCTTTCTTT. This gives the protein CASSAKDSLAAFF.

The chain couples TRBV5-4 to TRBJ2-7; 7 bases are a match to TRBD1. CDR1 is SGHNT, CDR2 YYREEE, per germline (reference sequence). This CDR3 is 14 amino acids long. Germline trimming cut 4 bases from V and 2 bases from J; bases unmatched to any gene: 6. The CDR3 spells CASSPGTDPYEQYF. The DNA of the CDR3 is TGTGCCAGCAGCCCCGGGACAGACCCCTACGAGCAGTACTTC.

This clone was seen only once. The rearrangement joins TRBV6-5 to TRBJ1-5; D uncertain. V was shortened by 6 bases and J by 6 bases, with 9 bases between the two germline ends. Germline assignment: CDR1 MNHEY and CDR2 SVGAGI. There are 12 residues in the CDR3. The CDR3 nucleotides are TGTGCCAGCAGAAGAGGGCTTCAGCCCCAGCATTTT. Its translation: CASRRGLQPQHF.

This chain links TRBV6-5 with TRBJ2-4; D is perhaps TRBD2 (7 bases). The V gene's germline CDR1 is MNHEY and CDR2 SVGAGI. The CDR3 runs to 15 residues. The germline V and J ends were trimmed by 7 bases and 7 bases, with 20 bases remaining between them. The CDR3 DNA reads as TGTGCCAGCACCCTAGGGGGGGACAAAGTGAACATTCAGTACTTC. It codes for CASTLGGDKVNIQYF.

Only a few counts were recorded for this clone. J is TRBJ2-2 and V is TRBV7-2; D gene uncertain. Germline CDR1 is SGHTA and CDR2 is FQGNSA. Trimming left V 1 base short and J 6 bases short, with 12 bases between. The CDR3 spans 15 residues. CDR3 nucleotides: TGTGCCAGCAGCTTAGACTGGAGTTCCCCCGGGGAGCTGTTTTTT. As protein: CASSLDWSSPGELFF.

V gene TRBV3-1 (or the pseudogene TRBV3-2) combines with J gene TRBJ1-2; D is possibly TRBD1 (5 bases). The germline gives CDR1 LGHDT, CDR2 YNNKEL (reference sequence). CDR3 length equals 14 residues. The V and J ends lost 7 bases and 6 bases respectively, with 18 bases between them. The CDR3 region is CASNLAGVGHGYTF. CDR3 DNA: TGTGCCAGCAACCTAGCGGGGGTGGGTCATGGCTACACCTTC.